This entry concerns a single TCR beta chain. Its antigen is unknown. PCR was performed using 60 Vbeta and 13 Jbeta primers. Profiled with immunoSEQ multiplex PCR; TCRdb holds only in-frame clones, not every one. The sample yields some 200,000 clones, around 79% seen once. This record belongs to a study of cytomegalovirus exposure and HLA in healthy donors. From germline, CDR1 is MNHNS and CDR2 SASEGT. V was shortened by 2 bases and J by 7 bases, with 18 bases between the two germline ends. This CDR3 contains 15 residues. Study outcomes and limitations: Researchers left out some V segments, among them TRBV6-2 and TRBV6-3, as indistinguishable. V- and J-gene trimming in TCR beta was tied to a missense DCLRE1C variant by an analysis performed later. Apart from CMV serostatus, no immune exposure information was available.

What was sequenced was PBMCs. This sequence originates from a man aged 18 to 29 in good health and CMV-seronegative. This chain uses TRBV6-1 with TRBJ2-7; TRBD2 is a possible D gene (7 bases). CDR3 residues: CASSESRGRGGEQYF. The CDR3 bases are TGTGCCAGCAGTGAAAGCAGGGGTCGGGGAGGGGAGCAGTACTTC.